The clone carrying this T cell receptor beta chain was counted a single time. What it recognizes is unknown. Extraction and reverse transcription of RNA yielded cDNA as the sequencing template. Measured with immunoSEQ multiplex PCR; TCRdb has only the in-frame clones, and not every one. The data contain over 150,000 clones, 59% of them seen just once; the ten biggest clones take up roughly 14%. Peripheral blood, together with lesional scalp punch biopsies, was collected from alopecia areata patients. This specimen comes from a study of CD8+ T cells in alopecia areata. Study details: Twice daily, treated patients received 5 to 10 mg of oral tofacitinib. For 6 to 18 months, tofacitinib was taken, and 6 months off drug followed. General study results and limits: Clarity of TCR sharing across patients fell short of that in mice, possibly HLA-related.

This CDR3 region has 15 residues. V was clipped by 0 bases and J by 4 bases; unmatched bases: 5. CDR1 is ENHRY, CDR2 SYGVKD, per germline. The TCR originated in a human donor with alopecia areata. Material: CD4+ T cells sorted from blood, obtained at week 0. This sequence joins TRBV10-3 and TRBJ2-5; the match to TRBD1 covers 7 bases. The CDR3 region is CAISESTGPSETQYF. CDR3 sequence (DNA): TGTGCCATCAGTGAGTCGACAGGGCCCTCAGAGACCCAGTACTTC.